A single T cell receptor (beta chain) is shown here with its context. What it recognizes is unknown. The germline V and J ends were trimmed by 0 bases and 8 bases, with 13 bases remaining between them. Germline values: CDR1 SGHDN, CDR2 FVKESK. This CDR3 contains 14 residues. Repeated repertoire sampling spanned the course of chemoradiotherapy. These data originate in a study of chemoradiotherapy in HPV16-positive cancers. Across the study: Candidate HPV-specific T-cell clones and common TCR motifs came from functional assays in two HPV16-positive patients. General study results and limits: Non-HPV-specific T cells did not expand in tumors during treatment, whereas candidate HPV-specific clones and E7-related motifs did. For HPV16-positive patients, expanding HPV-responsive T cells associated with longer recurrence-free survival.

The protocol was immunoSEQ multiplex PCR, while the TCRdb copy is restricted to in-frame clones and leaves out a portion. The profile covers approximately 12,000 clones, with about four fifths appearing a single time and approximately 1% taken by the ten largest. Sample collection was performed from a patient who underwent chemoradiotherapy. J is TRBJ2-5 and V is TRBV14; D is undetermined. This TCR was sampled from a human donor with HPV-associated anogenital cancer. CDR3 in DNA: TGTGCCAGCAGCCAAGAGGGCTCGCCCCCAACCCAGTACTTC. Amino acid sequence: CASSQEGSPPTQYF.